This T cell receptor (beta chain) was identified during a study of human T cells and chemical hapten exposure. As for the study in general: Recorded diagnoses among the mostly female patients were alopecia areata, totalis or universalis. Minor pooled library volume differences mainly drove per-sample TCR yield variation.

This clonotype was counted ten times or more. Its antigen is unknown. CDR3 length: 14 amino acids. CDR1 is MNHNS, CDR2 SASEGT, per germline. Losses at the gene ends were 7 bases for V and 6 bases for J; bases not matched to a gene: 8. MiXCR, applied by TCRdb to the RACE reads, yields one record per CDR3 protein. This sample carries 40,000 or so distinct CDR3 sequences, 12% of them seen once, and the ten largest clones take less than 2.5%. General observations from the study: Expanded TCRs clustered into significantly more large CDR3 similarity groups than controls, the analysis revealed.

Time point here: pre-sensitization, week 0. The sample's treatment: therapeutic diphenylcyclopropenone sensitization with weekly scalp DPC. It was from unfractionated whole blood that total RNA was extracted. This clonotype originated in a woman between 40 and 50 years old with alopecia areata. Some clones in this sample may be carry-over from other donors' samples. The sequencing here drew on whole blood, taken in connection with sensitization to the hapten diphenylcyclopropenone (DPC). This chain connects TRBV6-1 to TRBJ1-5; TRBD1 aligns across 8 bases. The CDR3 loop is CASKWQGAGQPQHF. In nucleotides, the CDR3 is TGTGCCAGCAAGTGGCAGGGGGCCGGTCAGCCCCAGCATTTT.